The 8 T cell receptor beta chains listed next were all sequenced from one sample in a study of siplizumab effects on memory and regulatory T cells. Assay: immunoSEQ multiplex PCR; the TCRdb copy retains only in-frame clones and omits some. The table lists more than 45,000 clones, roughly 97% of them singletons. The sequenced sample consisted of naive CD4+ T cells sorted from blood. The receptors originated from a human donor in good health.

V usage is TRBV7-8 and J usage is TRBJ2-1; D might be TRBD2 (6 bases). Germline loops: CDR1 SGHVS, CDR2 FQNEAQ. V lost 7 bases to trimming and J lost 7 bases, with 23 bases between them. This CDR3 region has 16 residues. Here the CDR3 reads CASTTEFGRVLNEQFF. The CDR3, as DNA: TGTGCCAGCACCACTGAGTTCGGGAGAGTTTTGAATGAGCAGTTCTTC.

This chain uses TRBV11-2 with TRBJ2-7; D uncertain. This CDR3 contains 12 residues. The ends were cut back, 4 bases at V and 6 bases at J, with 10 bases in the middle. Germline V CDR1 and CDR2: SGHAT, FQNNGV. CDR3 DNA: TGTGCCAGCAGCTCCTCCCCCGGCGAGCAGTACTTC. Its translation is CASSSSPGEQYF.

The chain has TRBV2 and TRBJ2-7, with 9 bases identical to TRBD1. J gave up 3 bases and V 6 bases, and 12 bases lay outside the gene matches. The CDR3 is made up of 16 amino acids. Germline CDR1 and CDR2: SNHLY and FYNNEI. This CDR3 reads CASRKKGQGVLYEQYF. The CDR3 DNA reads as TGTGCCAGCAGAAAAAAGGGACAGGGAGTTCTCTACGAGCAGTACTTC.

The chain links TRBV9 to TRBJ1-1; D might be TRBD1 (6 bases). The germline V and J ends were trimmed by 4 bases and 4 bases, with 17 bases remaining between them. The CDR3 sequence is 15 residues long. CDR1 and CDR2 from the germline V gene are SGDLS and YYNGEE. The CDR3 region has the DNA TGTGCCAGCAGCCGGGACACAGGACCGTTCACTGAAGCTTTCTTT. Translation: CASSRDTGPFTEAFF.

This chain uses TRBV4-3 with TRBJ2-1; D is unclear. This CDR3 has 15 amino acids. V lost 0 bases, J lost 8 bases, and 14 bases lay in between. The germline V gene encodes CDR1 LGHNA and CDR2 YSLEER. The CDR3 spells CASSQDRAGYDEQFF. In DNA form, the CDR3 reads TGCGCCAGCAGCCAAGATAGAGCCGGGTATGATGAGCAGTTCTTC.

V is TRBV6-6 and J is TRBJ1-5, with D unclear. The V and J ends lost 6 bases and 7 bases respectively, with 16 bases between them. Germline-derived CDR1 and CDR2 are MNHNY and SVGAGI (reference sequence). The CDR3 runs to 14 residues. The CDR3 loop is CASSLGRVGQPQHF. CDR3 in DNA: TGTGCCAGCAGCCTCGGTCGAGTAGGCCAGCCCCAGCATTTT.

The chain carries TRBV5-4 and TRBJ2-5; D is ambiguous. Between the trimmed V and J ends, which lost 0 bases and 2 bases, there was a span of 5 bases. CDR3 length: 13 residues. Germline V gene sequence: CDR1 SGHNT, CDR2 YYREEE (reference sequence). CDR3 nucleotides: TGTGCCAGCAGCTTGGACTGGCAAGAGACCCAGTACTTC. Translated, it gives CASSLDWQETQYF.

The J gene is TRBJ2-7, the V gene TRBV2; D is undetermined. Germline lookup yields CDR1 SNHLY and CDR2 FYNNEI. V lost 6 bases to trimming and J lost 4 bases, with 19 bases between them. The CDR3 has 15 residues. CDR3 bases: TGTGCCAGCAGCGTAAACTGGAGTAACAGATACGAGCAGTACTTC. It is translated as CASSVNWSNRYEQYF. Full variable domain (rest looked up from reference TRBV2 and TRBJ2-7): EPEVTQTPSHQVTQMGQEVILRCVPISNHLYFYWYRQILGQKVEFLVSFYNNEISEKSEIFDDQFSVERPDGSNFTLKIRSTKLEDSAMYFCASSVNWSNRYEQYFGPGTRLTVT.